This T cell receptor (beta chain) was obtained from a study of blood T cells in healthy people across ages. Sample-barcoded 5' priming and a J-beta primer mix drove a second PCR of about 6 to 12 cycles. A minimum of 2.5 million CDR3-containing paired-end reads was obtained for each sample. MiXCR, applied by TCRdb to the 5' RACE reads, yields one record per CDR3 protein. The sample yields approximately 900,000 distinct CDR3 sequences, about 27% seen once. CDR3 length equals 16 residues. Germline trimming cut 5 bases from V and 4 bases from J; bases unmatched to any gene: 11. Germline V gene sequence: CDR1 PRHDT, CDR2 FYEKMQ (reference sequence). This clonotype was seen a handful of times. Its antigen is not identified. Per individual sample, total RNA of at least 6 micrograms was extracted. Notes on the study in general: Using unsorted PBMCs precluded a conclusive naive versus antigen-experienced comparison.

In addition, the sample was reused for a study of T cells of mothers and their children. That study reports: Added by the second PCR's M1S primer were sample barcodes and 2-4 random nucleotides.

V gene TRBV13 combines with J gene TRBJ2-3; 8 positions match TRBD2. This TCR was sampled from a woman aged 35 to 49 in good health. The sequencing input was blood. CDR3 protein: CASSTPEGLAADTQYF. In DNA, the CDR3 is TGTGCCAGCAGCACCCCCGAAGGACTAGCCGCAGATACGCAGTATTTT.